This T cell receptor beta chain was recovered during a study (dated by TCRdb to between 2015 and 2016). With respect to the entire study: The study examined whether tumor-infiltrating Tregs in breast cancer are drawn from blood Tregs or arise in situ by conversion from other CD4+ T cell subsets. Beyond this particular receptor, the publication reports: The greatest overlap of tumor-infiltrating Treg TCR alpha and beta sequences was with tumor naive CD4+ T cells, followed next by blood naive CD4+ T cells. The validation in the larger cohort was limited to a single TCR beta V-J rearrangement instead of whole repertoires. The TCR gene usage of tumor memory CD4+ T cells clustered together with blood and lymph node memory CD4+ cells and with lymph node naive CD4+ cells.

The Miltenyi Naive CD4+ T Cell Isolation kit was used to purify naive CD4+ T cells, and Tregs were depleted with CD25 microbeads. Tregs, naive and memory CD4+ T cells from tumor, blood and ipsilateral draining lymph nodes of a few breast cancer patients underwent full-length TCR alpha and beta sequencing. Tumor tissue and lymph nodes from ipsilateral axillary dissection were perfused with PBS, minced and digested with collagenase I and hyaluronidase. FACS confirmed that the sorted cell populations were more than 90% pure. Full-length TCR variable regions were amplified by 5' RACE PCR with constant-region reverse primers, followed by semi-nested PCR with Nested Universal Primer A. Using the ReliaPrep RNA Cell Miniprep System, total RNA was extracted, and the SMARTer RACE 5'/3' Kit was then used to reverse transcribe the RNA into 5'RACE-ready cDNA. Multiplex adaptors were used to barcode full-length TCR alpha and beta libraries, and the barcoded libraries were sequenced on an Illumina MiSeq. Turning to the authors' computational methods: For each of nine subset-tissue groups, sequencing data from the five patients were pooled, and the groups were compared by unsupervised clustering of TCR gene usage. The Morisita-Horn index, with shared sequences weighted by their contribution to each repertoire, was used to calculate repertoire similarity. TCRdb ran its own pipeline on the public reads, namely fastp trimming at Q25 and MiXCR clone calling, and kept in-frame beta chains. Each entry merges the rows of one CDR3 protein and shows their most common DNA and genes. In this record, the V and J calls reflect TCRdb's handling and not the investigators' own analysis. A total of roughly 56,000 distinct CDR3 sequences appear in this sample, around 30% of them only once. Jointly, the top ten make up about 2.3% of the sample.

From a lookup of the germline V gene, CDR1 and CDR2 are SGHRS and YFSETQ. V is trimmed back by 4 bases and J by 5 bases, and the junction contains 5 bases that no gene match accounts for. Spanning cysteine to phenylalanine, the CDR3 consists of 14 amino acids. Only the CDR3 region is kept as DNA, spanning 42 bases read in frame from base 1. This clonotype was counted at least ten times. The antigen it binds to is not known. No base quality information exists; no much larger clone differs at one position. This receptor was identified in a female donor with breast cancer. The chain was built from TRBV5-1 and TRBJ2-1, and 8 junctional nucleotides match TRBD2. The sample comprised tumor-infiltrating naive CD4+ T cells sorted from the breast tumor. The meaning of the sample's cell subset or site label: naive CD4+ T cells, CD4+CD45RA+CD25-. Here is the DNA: TGCGCCAGCAGCCGGGGACTAGAAAACAATGAGCAGTTCTTC. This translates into CASSRGLENNEQFF.